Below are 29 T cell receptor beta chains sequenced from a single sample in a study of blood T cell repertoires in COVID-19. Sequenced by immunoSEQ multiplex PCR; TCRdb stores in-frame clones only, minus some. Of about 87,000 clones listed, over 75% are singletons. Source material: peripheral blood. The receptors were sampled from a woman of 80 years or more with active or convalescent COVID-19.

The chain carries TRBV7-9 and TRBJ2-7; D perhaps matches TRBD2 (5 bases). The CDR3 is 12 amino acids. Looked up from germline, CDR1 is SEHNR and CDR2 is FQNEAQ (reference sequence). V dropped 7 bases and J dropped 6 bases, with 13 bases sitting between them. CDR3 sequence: CASNPPGGEQYF. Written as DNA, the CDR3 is TGTGCCAGCAACCCCCCCGGAGGCGAGCAGTACTTC.

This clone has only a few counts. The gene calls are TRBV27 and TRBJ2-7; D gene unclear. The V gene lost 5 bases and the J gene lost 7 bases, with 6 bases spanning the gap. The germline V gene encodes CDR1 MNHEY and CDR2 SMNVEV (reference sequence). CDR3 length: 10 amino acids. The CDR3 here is CASSPLEQYF. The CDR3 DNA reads TGTGCCAGCAGTCCTTTGGAGCAGTACTTC.

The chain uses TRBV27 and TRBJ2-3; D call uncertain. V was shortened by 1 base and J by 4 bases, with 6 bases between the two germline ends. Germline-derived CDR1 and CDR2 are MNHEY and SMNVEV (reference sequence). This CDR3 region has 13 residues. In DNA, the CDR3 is TGTGCCAGCAGTTTATTGGCGGCAGATACGCAGTATTTT. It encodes CASSLLAADTQYF.

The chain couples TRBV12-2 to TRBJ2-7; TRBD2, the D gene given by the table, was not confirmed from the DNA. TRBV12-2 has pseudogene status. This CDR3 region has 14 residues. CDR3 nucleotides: TGTGCAAGTCGCTTAGTCCGGGTATCCTACGAGCAGTACTTC. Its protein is CASRLVRVSYEQYF.

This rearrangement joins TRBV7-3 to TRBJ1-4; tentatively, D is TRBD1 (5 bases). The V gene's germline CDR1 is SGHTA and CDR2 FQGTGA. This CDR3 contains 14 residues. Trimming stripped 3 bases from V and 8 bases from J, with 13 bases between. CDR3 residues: CASSFWGVPEKLFF. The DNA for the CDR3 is TGTGCCAGCAGCTTTTGGGGGGTTCCCGAAAAACTGTTTTTT.

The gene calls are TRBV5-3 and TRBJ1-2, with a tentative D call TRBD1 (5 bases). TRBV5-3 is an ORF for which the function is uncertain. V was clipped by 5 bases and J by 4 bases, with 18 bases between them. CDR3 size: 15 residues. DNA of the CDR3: TGTGCCAGAAGGGCCAGGGATCGAACTGGCTATGGCTACACCTTC. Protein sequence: CARRARDRTGYGYTF.

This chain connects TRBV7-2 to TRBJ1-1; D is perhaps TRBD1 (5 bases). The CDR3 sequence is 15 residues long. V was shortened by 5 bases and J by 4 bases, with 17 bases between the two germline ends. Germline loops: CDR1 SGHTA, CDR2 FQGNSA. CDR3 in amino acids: CASSPKSGALTEAFF. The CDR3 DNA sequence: TGTGCCAGCAGCCCCAAAAGCGGGGCGCTCACTGAAGCTTTCTTT.

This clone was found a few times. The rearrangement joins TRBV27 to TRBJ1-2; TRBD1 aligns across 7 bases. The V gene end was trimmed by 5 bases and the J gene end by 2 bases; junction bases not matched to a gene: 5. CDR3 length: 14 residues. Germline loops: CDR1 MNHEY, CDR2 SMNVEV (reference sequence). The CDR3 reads CASSTGVSNYGYTF. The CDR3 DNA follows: TGTGCCAGCAGTACAGGGGTCTCCAACTATGGCTACACCTTC.

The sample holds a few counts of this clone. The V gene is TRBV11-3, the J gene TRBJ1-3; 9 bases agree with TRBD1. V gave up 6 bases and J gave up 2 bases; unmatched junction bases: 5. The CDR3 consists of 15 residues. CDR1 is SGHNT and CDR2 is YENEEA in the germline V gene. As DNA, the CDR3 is TGTGCCAGCAGTTATGACAGGGGGACTGGAAACACCATATATTTT. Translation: CASSYDRGTGNTIYF.

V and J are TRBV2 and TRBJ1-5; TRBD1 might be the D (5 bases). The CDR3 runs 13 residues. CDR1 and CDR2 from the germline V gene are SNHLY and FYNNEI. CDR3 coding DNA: TGTGCTCAACGGGCAGGGTACAATCAGCCCCAGCATTTT. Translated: CAQRAGYNQPQHF.

CDR3 protein: CASRSVGEASRGYTF. The CDR3 region has the DNA TGTGCCAGCAGATCAGTTGGCGAGGCTTCTAGGGGCTACACCTTC. This chain joins TRBV6-5 and TRBJ1-2; D remains unclear. There are 15 residues in the CDR3. The germline gives CDR1 MNHEY, CDR2 SVGAGI. The V and J ends lost 6 bases and 8 bases respectively, with 22 bases between them.

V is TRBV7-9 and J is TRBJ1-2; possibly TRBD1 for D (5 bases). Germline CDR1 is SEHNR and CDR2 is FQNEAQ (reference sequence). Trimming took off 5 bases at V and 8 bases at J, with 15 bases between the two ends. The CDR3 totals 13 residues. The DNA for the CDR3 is TGTGCCAGCAGCGGCCTAGGGGCCCTAGGCTACACCTTC. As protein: CASSGLGALGYTF.

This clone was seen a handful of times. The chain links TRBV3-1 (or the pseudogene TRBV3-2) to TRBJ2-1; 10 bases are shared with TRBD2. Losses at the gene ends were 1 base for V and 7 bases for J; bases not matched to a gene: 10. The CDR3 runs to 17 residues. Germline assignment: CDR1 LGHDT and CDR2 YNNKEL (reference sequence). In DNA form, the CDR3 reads TGTGCCAGCAGCCAAGCCCTGGGGGCACTAGCGGGGAATGAGCAGTTCTTC. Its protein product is CASSQALGALAGNEQFF.

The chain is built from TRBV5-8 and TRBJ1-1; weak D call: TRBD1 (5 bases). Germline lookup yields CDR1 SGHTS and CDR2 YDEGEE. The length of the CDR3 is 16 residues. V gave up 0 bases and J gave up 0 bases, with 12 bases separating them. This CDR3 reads CASSLGGRQLNTEAFF. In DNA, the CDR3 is TGTGCCAGCAGCTTGGGGGGGAGGCAGTTGAACACTGAAGCTTTCTTT.

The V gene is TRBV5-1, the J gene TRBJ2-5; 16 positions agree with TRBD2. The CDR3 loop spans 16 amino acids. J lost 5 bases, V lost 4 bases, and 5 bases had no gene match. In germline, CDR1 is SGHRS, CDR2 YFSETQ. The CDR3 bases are TGCGCCAGCAGCAGGGGACTAGCGGGAGGGCTCGAGACCCAGTACTTC. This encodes CASSRGLAGGLETQYF. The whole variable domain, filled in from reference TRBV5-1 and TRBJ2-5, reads KAGVTQTPRYLIKTRGQQVTLSCSPISGHRSVSWYQQTPGQGLQFLFEYFSETQRNKGNFPGRFSGRQFSNSRSEMNVSTLELGDSALYLCASSRGLAGGLETQYFGPGTRLLVL.

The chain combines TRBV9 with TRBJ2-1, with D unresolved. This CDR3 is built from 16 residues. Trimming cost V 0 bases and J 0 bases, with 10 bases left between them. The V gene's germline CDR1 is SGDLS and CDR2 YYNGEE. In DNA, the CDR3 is TGTGCCAGCAGCGTAGATCGGGTCGGCTCCTACAATGAGCAGTTCTTC. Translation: CASSVDRVGSYNEQFF.

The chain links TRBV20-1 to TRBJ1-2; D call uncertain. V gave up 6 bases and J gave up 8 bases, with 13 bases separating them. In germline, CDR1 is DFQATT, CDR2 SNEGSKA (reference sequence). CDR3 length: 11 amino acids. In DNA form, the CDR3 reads TGCAGTGCAGACTACAGCGGCGGCTACACCTTC. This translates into CSADYSGGYTF.

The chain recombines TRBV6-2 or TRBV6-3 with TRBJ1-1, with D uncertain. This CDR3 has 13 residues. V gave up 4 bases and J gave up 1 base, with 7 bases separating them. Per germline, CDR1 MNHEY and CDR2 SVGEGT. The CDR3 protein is CASSWARNTEAFF. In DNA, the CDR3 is TGTGCCAGCAGTTGGGCTCGGAACACTGAAGCTTTCTTT.

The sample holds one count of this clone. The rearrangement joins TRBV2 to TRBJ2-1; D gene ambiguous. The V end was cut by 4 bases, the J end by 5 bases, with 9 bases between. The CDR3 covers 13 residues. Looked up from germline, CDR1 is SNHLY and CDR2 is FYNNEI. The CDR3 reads CASSGQFNNEQFF. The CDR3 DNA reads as TGTGCCAGCAGTGGGCAGTTTAACAATGAGCAGTTCTTC.

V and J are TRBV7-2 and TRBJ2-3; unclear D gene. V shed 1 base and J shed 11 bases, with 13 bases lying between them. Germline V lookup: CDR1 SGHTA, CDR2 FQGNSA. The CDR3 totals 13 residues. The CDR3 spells CASSLGVAERQYF. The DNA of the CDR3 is TGTGCCAGCAGCTTAGGCGTCGCCGAAAGGCAGTATTTT.

The chain's CDR3 is CASSRSPGQGGNEQFF. CDR3 DNA: TGTGCCAGCTCCCGTTCTCCGGGACAGGGGGGAAATGAGCAGTTCTTC. The chain combines TRBV18 with TRBJ2-1; 11 positions match TRBD1. V shed 6 bases, J shed 7 bases, and the junction held 11 bases outside the gene matches. This CDR3 comprises 16 residues. Germline CDR1 is KGHSH and CDR2 is LQKENI.

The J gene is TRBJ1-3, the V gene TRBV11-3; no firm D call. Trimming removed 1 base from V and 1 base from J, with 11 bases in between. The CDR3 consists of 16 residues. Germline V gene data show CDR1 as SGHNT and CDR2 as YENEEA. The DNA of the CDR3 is TGTGCCAGCAGCTTAGGCCCCCCCGAGTCTGGAAACACCATATATTTT. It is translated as CASSLGPPESGNTIYF.

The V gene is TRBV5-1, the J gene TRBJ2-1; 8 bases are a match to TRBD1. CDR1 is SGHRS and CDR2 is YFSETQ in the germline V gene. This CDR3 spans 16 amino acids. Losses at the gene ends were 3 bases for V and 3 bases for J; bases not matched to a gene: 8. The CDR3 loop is CASSWDRPEFYNEQFF. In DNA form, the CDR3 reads TGCGCCAGCAGCTGGGACAGGCCCGAGTTCTACAATGAGCAGTTCTTC.

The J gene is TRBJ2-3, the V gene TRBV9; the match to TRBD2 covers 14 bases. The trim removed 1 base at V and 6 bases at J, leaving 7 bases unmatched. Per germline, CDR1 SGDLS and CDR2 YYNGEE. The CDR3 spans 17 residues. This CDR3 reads CASSVSPTSGGADTQYF. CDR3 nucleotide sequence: TGTGCCAGCAGCGTATCCCCGACTAGCGGGGGGGCGGATACGCAGTATTTT.

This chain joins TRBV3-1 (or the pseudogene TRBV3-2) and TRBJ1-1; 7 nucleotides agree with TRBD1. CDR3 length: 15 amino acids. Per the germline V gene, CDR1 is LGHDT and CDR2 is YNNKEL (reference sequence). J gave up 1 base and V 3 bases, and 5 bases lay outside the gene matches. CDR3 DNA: TGTGCCAGCAGCCATGGGGGGACAGCGAACACTGAAGCTTTCTTT. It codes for CASSHGGTANTEAFF.

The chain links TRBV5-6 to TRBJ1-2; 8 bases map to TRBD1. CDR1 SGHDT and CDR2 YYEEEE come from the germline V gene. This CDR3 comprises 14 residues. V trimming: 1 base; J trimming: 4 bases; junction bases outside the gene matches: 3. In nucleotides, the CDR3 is TGTGCCAGCAGCTTGTATGGACAGGGCTATGGCTACACCTTC. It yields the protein CASSLYGQGYGYTF.

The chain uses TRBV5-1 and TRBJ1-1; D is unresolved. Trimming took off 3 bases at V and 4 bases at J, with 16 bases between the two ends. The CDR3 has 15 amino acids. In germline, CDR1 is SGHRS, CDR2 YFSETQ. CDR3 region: CASSSLEVGATEAFF. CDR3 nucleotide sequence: TGCGCCAGCAGCTCTCTGGAGGTAGGAGCCACTGAAGCTTTCTTT.

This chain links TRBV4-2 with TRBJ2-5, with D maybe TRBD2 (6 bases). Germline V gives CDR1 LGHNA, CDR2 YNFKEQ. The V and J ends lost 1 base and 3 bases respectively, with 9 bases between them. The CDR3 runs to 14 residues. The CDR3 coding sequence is TGTGCCAGCAGCCAAGGACGGAGGGAAGAGACCCAGTACTTC. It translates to CASSQGRREETQYF.

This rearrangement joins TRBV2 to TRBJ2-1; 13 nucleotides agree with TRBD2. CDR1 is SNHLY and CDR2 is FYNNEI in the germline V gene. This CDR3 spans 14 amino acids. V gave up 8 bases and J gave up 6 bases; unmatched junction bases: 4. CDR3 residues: CASSTSGGLNEQFF. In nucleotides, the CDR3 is TGTGCCAGCTCGACTAGCGGGGGGCTCAATGAGCAGTTCTTC.